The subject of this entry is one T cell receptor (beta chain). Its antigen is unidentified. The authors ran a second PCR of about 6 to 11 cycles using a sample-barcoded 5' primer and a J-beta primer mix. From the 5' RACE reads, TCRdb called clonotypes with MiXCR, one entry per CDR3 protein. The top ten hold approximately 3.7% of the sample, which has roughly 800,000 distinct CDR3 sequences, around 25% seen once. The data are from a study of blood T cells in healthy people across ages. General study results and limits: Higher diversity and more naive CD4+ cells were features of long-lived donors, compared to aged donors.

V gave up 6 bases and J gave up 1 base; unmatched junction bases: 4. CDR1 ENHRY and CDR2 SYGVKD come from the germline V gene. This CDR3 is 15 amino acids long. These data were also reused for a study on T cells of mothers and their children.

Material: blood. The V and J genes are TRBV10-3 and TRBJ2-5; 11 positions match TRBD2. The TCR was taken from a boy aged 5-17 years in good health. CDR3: CAIRGTSGSQETQYF. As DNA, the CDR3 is TGTGCCATCAGGGGGACTAGCGGAAGCCAAGAGACCCAGTACTTC.